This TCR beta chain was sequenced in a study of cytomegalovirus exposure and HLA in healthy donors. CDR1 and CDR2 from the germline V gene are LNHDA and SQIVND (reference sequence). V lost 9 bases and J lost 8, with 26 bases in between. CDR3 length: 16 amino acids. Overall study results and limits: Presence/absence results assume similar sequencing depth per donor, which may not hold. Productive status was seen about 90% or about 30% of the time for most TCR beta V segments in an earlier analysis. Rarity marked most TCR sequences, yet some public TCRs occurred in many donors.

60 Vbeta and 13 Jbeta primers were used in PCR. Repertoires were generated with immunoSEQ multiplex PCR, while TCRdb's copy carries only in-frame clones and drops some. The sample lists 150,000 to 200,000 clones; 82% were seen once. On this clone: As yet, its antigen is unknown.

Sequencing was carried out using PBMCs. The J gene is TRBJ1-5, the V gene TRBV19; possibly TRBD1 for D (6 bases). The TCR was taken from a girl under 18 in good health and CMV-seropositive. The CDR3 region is CASGFGGLGLGEPQHF. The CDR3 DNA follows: TGTGCCAGCGGTTTCGGGGGGCTGGGGTTAGGGGAGCCCCAGCATTTT.